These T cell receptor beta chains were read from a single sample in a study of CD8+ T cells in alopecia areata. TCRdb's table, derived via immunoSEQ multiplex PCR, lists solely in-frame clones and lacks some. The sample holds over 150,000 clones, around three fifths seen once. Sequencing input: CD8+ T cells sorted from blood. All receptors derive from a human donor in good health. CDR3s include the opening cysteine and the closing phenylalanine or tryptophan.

cdr3_aa: CASSPGGTGGNYEQYF
v_call: TRBV5-1

cdr3_aa: CSVEVSDAYEQYF
v_call: TRBV29-1

cdr3_aa: CASSEWFGTREEQETQYF
v_call: TRBV25-1

cdr3_aa: CASTPGPGGGELFF
v_call: TRBV19

cdr3_aa: CSVETRDIEQYF
v_call: TRBV29-1

cdr3_aa: CASSLGTSNTGELFF
v_call: TRBV7-9

cdr3_aa: CASSVDDQPQHF
v_call: TRBV9

cdr3_aa: CAWTPGTRSEQYF
v_call: TRBV30

cdr3_aa: CASSWGLTGELFF
v_call: TRBV27

cdr3_aa: CASSVTGSYEQYF
v_call: TRBV9

cdr3_aa: CAISEPQSSYEQYF
v_call: TRBV10-3

cdr3_aa: CASSRPSGGLQETQYF
v_call: TRBV4-1

cdr3_aa: CASSIDPWTAPAFF
v_call: TRBV19

cdr3_aa: CASSLGVLRGEQYF
v_call: TRBV13

cdr3_aa: CASARRETRETQYF
v_call: TRBV13

cdr3_aa: CARTGDTGELFF
v_call: TRBV7-8

cdr3_aa: CASSPGTVWDYTF
v_call: TRBV6-5

cdr3_aa: CASSQEPGIYTEAFF
v_call: TRBV4-1

cdr3_aa: CASSWDRVDTQYF
v_call: TRBV5-6

cdr3_aa: CASMIGDNSYEQYF
v_call: TRBV25-1

cdr3_aa: CASSFAAQGTQYF
v_call: TRBV13

cdr3_aa: CASLMNTEAFF
v_call: TRBV11-2

cdr3_aa: CASSKMGRDQPQHF
v_call: TRBV7-9

cdr3_aa: CAWSVGQGYYEQYF
v_call: TRBV30

cdr3_aa: CASTTSDRGEGYTF
v_call: TRBV27

cdr3_aa: CASSFGYEQYF
v_call: TRBV19

cdr3_aa: CASSLVTNTGELFF
v_call: TRBV11-2